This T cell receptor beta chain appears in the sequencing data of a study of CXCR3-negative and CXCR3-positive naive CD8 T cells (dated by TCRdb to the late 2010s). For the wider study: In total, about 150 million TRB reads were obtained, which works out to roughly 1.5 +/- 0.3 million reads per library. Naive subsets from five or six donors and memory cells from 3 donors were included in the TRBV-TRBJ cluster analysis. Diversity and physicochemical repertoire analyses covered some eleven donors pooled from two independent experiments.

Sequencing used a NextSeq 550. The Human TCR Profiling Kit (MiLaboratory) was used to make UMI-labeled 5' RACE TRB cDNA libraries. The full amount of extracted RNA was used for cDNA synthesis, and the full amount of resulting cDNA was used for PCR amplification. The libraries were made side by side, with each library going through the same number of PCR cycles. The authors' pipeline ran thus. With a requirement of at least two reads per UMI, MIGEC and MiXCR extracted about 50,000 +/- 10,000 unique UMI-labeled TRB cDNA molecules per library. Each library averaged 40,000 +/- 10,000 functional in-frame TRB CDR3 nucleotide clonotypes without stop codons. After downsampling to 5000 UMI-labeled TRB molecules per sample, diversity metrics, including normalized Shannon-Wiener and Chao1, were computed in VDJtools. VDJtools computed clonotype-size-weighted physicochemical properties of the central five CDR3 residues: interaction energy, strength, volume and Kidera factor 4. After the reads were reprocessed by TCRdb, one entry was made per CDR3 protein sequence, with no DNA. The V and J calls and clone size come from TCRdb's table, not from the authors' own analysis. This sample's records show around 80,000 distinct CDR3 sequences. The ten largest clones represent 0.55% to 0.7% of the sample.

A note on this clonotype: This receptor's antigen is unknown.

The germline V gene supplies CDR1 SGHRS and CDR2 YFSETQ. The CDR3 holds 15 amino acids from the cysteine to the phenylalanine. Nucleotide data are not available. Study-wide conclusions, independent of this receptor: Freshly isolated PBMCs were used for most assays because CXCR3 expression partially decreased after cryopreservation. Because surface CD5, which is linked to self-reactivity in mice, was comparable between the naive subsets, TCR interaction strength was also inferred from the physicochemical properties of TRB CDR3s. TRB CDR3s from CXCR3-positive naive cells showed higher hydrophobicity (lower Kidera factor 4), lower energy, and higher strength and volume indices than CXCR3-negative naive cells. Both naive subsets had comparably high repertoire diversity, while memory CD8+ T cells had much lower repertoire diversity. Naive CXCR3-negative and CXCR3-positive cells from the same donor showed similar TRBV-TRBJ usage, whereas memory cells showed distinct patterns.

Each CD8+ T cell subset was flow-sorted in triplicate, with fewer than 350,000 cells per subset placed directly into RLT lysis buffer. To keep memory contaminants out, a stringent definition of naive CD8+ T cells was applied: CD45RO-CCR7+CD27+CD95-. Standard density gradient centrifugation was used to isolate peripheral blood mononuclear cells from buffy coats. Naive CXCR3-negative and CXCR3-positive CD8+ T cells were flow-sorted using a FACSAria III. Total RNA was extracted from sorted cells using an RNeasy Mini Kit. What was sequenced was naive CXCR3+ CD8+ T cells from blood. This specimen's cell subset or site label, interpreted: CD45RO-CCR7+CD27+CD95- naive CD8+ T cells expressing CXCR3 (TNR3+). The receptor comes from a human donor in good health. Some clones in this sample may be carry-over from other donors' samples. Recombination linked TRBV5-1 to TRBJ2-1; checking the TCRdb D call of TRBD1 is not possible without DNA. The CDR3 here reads CASSLRDGSYNEQFF.